These 5 T cell receptor beta chains were sequenced from one sample in a study of blood T cell repertoires in COVID-19. TCRdb's copy holds only in-frame clones and misses some; the assay was immunoSEQ multiplex PCR. Among some 400,000 clones, about nine tenths were seen once, and the ten largest hold 1.5% to 2%. The sample was PBMCs or T cells enriched from blood (not recorded which). The receptor source for this set is a woman aged 25 to 39 who had recovered from COVID-19.

The CDR3 spells CASSEQNNYGYTF. The DNA for the CDR3 is TGTGCCAGTAGTGAACAGAACAACTATGGCTACACCTTC. This chain uses TRBV19 with TRBJ1-2; no reliable D call. Trimming pared 5 bases from V and 2 bases from J, leaving 9 bases between. Germline values: CDR1 LNHDA, CDR2 SQIVND (reference sequence). The CDR3 spans 13 residues.

The rearrangement links TRBV5-1 to TRBJ2-2; D call uncertain. This CDR3 comprises 13 residues. Trimming left V 4 bases short and J 0 bases short, with 4 bases between. The V gene's germline CDR1 is SGHRS and CDR2 YFSETQ. CDR3 DNA sequence: TGCGCCAGCAGCCCCTCGAACACCGGGGAGCTGTTTTTT. Amino acid sequence: CASSPSNTGELFF.

About this clone: This sample includes further DNA sequences coding for the same CDR3. V and J are TRBV19 and TRBJ1-2, with D perhaps matching TRBD1 (5 bases). V lost 2 bases, J lost 2 bases, and 9 bases lay in between. The CDR3 runs to 14 residues. Per germline, CDR1 LNHDA and CDR2 SQIVND (reference sequence). The CDR3 is CASSIPGLNYGYTF. CDR3 nucleotides: TGTGCCAGTAGTATACCAGGGTTGAACTATGGCTACACCTTC.

The chain carries TRBV3-1 (or the pseudogene TRBV3-2) and TRBJ1-1, with TRBD1 identical over 8 bases. Trimming took 5 bases from V and 11 from J; bases not matched to a gene: 10. The CDR3 is 13 amino acids. Germline CDR1 LGHDT, CDR2 YNNKEL (reference sequence). The CDR3 loop is CASSGQGGGGAFF. The CDR3 DNA is TGTGCCAGCAGCGGACAGGGAGGTGGCGGCGCTTTCTTT.

This rearrangement joins TRBV28 to TRBJ2-7; perhaps TRBD2 as D (5 bases). Germline V CDR1 and CDR2: MDHEN, SYDVKM. Trimming cost V 5 bases and J 0 bases, with 14 bases left between them. This CDR3 contains 15 residues. The CDR3 nucleotides read TGTGCCAGCAGTGCCCTCCCGGGGATCTCCTACGAGCAGTACTTC. Translated: CASSALPGISYEQYF.